Below are 9 T cell receptor beta chains sequenced from a single sample in a study of T cell changes during pregnancy in multiple sclerosis. Clones were sequenced by immunoSEQ multiplex PCR, and TCRdb holds only the in-frame ones, with some missing. The sample has roughly 87,000 clones; over 85% are singletons. The material sequenced was peripheral blood, taken in the third trimester of pregnancy. The receptor set was obtained from a female donor in good health, enrolled as a control in a pregnancy study.

This chain uses TRBV10-3 with TRBJ1-3; a weak D match, TRBD1 (5 bases). Trimming shortened V by 10 bases and J by 9 bases, and 13 bases separated the two germline ends. Germline values: CDR1 ENHRY, CDR2 SYGVKD. The CDR3 is 11 amino acids. CDR3 loop: CATLGGSTIYF. For the CDR3, the DNA is TGTGCCACCCTGGGGGGATCCACCATATATTTT.

The rearrangement uses TRBV5-1 and TRBJ2-1; possible D gene TRBD1, 5 bases. Germline V gene sequence: CDR1 SGHRS, CDR2 YFSETQ. The CDR3 covers 15 residues. Trimming removed 0 bases from V and 8 bases from J, with 15 bases in between. The CDR3 sequence: CASSLDWGRVDEQFF. The CDR3 DNA is TGCGCCAGCAGCTTGGATTGGGGCAGGGTGGATGAGCAGTTCTTC.

The chain uses TRBV27 and TRBJ2-1; 8 nucleotides align to TRBD2. V trimming: 4 bases; J trimming: 9 bases; junction bases outside the gene matches: 11. The CDR3 has 15 amino acids. Looked up from germline, CDR1 is MNHEY and CDR2 is SMNVEV (reference sequence). CDR3 region: CASSSIAGYGGEQFF. The CDR3 nucleotides read TGTGCCAGCAGTTCTATAGCGGGATACGGCGGTGAGCAGTTCTTC.

This rearrangement joins TRBV7-7 to TRBJ2-1, with D possibly matching TRBD2 (7 bases). The CDR3 runs 17 residues. With 5 bases removed from V and 4 bases from J, the gap between germline ends came to 21 bases. Looked up from germline, CDR1 is SSHAT and CDR2 is FNYEAQ (reference sequence). The CDR3 loop reads CASSPKEGGGRYNEQFF. The CDR3 nucleotides read TGTGCCAGCAGCCCTAAGGAGGGGGGGGGCAGATACAATGAGCAGTTCTTC. Together with reference TRBV7-7 and TRBJ2-1, the CDR3 gives the full variable domain: GAGVSQSPRYKVTKRGQDVTLRCDPISSHATLYWYQQALGQGPEFLTYFNYEAQPDKSGLPSDRFSAERPEGSISTLTIQRTEQRDSAMYRCASSPKEGGGRYNEQFFGPGTRLTVL.

The rearrangement links TRBV19 to TRBJ1-2; a weak D match, TRBD1 (6 bases). V lost 0 bases, J lost 8 bases, and 10 bases lay in between. The CDR3 runs to 13 residues. Germline V gives CDR1 LNHDA, CDR2 SQIVND (reference sequence). CDR3 region: CASSIDARGGYTF. CDR3 nucleotides: TGTGCCAGTAGTATAGACGCCAGGGGCGGCTACACCTTC.

The genes are TRBV15 and TRBJ1-5; tentative D call: TRBD1 (5 bases). CDR1 is LNHNV, CDR2 YYDKDF, per germline (reference sequence). Trimming shortened V by 0 bases and J by 6 bases, and 18 bases separated the two germline ends. This CDR3 is 17 amino acids long. CDR3 DNA sequence: TGTGCCACCAGCAGAGATCGTGGGGGGAGTTCGGGTCAGCCCCAGCATTTT. It specifies CATSRDRGGSSGQPQHF.

The rearrangement links TRBV5-1 to TRBJ2-1, with D perhaps matching TRBD1 (5 bases). Between the trimmed V and J ends, which lost 4 bases and 9 bases, there was a span of 11 bases. Germline lookup yields CDR1 SGHRS and CDR2 YFSETQ. The CDR3 consists of 12 residues. The CDR3 DNA reads TGCGCCAGCAGCCCAGAAGGGGCTGAGCAGTTCTTC. Protein sequence: CASSPEGAEQFF.

V is TRBV28 and J is TRBJ2-1; the D gene is possibly TRBD1 (7 bases). The CDR3 has 15 residues. V lost 6 bases to trimming and J lost 0 bases, with 12 bases between them. Germline CDR1 is MDHEN and CDR2 is SYDVKM. The CDR3 region has the DNA TGTGCCAGCAGCCAGGGGGGCGGCTCCTACAATGAGCAGTTCTTC. This gives the protein CASSQGGGSYNEQFF.

The V and J genes are TRBV9 and TRBJ1-1, with D unresolved. The CDR3 sequence is 15 residues long. In germline, CDR1 is SGDLS, CDR2 YYNGEE. Trimming shortened V by 4 bases and J by 5 bases, and 18 bases separated the two germline ends. The CDR3 is CASSRTGKRGTEAFF. The CDR3 nucleotides read TGTGCCAGCAGCCGGACGGGGAAAAGAGGGACTGAAGCTTTCTTT.